The clone carrying this T cell receptor (beta chain) was counted a few times. The data originate from a study of blood T cell repertoires in COVID-19. Study-level information: Donors in the United States, Italy and Spain gave samples during acute or convalescent COVID-19. PBMCs, B-cell-depleted T cells, or T cells provided the cDNA or gDNA that made up the material.

Per the authors' pipeline: The authors estimated nucleated cell counts from reference gene primer amplification. TCRdb's copy holds only in-frame clones and misses some; the assay was immunoSEQ multiplex PCR. The DNA was the basis for D and trimming; V, J and clone size are from that table. The sample lists 35,000 to 45,000 clones, around 85% seen once, with roughly an eighth in the top ten. Germline V CDR1 and CDR2: SGHRS, YFSETQ. After removal of 3 bases from V and 8 bases from J, the junction contained 6 bases not matched to a gene. The CDR3 is made up of 16 amino acids. V gene TRBV5-1 combines with J gene TRBJ1-6; 12 bases fit TRBD1. Specimen: peripheral blood. The sequence derives from a human donor in a cohort sampled during active COVID-19. The CDR3: CASSSGTGGTDSPLHF. The CDR3 DNA is TGCGCCAGCAGCTCCGGGACAGGGGGCACGGATTCACCCCTCCACTTT.